This T cell receptor (beta chain) was found in a study of regulatory T cells in long-lasting Graves disease. As for the study in general: Persistent Graves' disease meant over 5 years of antithyroid drugs with positive TSH receptor antibodies.

Researchers made TCR beta libraries by using iRepertoire HTBI primers and running Arm-PCR on CDR3 regions. TCRdb independently ran MiXCR on the multiplex PCR reads; one entry per CDR3 protein. The table records 350,000 to 500,000 distinct CDR3 sequences, 21% of them present only once. The V gene end was trimmed by 4 bases and the J gene end by 4 bases; junction bases not matched to a gene: 9. The CDR3 length is 16 residues. Germline assignment: CDR1 KGHDR and CDR2 SFDVKD. This clonotype has a count of ten or more. No antigen is known for it. The time point here: persistent/refractory GD, antithyroid drugs over 5 years with positive TRAb. PBMCs provided the RNA from which the TCR library was made. EDTA tubes held approximately 9 milliliters of peripheral blood from each patient. Study-wide results and limits: Clonotypes that were public and shared totalled around 2,700 in persistent patients versus roughly 1,000 in new patients.

The chain uses TRBV24-1 and TRBJ1-5; 7 positions agree with TRBD1. The specimen was peripheral blood mononuclear cells (PBMCs), collected when the disease was refractory, from a patient treated with antithyroid drugs. The origin of this receptor is a female donor with Graves disease. CDR3 DNA: TGTGCCACCAGTGAAGCGGGACAGAGACATAATCAGCCCCAGCATTTT. Its protein is CATSEAGQRHNQPQHF.